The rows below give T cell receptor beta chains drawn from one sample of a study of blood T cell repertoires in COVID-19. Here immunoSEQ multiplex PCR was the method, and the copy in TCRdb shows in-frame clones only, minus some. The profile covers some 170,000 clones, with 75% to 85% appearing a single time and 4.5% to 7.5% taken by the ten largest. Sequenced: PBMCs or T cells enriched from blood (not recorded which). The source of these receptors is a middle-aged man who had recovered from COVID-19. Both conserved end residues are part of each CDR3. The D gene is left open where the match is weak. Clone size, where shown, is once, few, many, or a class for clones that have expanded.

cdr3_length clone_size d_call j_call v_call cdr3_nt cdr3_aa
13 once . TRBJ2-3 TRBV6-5 TGTGCCAGCAGTACGCAAACAGGAGATACGCAGTATTTT CASSTQTGDTQYF
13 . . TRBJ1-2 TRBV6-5 TGTGCCAGCAGACAGACAGCTAACTATGGCTACACCTTC CASRQTANYGYTF
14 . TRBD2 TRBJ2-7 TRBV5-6 TGTGCCAGCAGATACGGGACTAGCGGGGGCGAGCAGTACTTC CASRYGTSGGEQYF
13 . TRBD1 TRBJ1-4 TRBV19 TGTGCCAGTAGACGACAGGGTGGAGAAAAACTGTTTTTT CASRRQGGEKLFF
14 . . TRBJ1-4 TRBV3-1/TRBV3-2 TGTGCCAGCAGCAGGACAGCAACTAATGAAAAACTGTTTTTT CASSRTATNEKLFF
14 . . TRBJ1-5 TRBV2 TGTGCCAGCAGTGTTTTTTCGGGAAATCAGCCCCAGCATTTT CASSVFSGNQPQHF
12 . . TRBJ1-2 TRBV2 TGTGCCAGCAGACTTCGCGATTATGGCTACACCTTC CASRLRDYGYTF
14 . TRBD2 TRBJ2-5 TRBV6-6 TGTGCCAGCAGTCGCGGGGGGGCTCAAGAGACCCAGTACTTC CASSRGGAQETQYF
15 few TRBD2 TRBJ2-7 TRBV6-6 TGTGCCAGCAGTTACCGCGGGGGGAATATCTACGAGCAGTACTTC CASSYRGGNIYEQYF
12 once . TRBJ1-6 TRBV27 TGTGCCAGCAGTTCGGACTATTCACCCCTCCACTTT CASSSDYSPLHF
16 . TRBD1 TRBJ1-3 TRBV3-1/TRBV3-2 TGTGCCAGCAGCCAATGGGCACCGCAGGGGGCTTACACCATATATTTT CASSQWAPQGAYTIYF
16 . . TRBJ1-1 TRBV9 TGTGCCAGCAGCGCAAGGACGGCCGCCCAGGGGACTGAAGCTTTCTTT CASSARTAAQGTEAFF
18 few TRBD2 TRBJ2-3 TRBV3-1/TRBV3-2 TGTGCCAGCAGCCAAGATCGGCTAGCGGGGGCCCGCACAGATACGCAGTATTTT CASSQDRLAGARTDTQYF
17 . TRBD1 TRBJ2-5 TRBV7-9 TGTGCCAGCAGCCCCCCTTGGACAGGGGAGGAAGAAGAGACCCAGTACTTC CASSPPWTGEEEETQYF
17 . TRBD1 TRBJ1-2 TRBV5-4 TGTGCCAGCAGCACGGAGGACAGGTGGGATCCTTCCGGTGGCTACACCTTC CASSTEDRWDPSGGYTF
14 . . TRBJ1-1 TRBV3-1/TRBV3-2 TGTGCCAGCAGCCGACAGAGCATGAACACTGAAGCTTTCTTT CASSRQSMNTEAFF
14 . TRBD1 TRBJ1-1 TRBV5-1 TGCGCCAGCAGCCCGGACAGGTGGAACACTGAAGCTTTCTTT CASSPDRWNTEAFF
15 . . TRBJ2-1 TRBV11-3 TGTGCCAGCAGCATTACCGAGGGCTCCTACAATGAGCAGTTCTTC CASSITEGSYNEQFF
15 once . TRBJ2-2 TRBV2 TGTGCCAGCAGGGGGGGACAGATGAACACCGGGGAGCTGTTTTTT CASRGGQMNTGELFF
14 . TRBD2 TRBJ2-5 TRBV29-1 TGCAGCGTTGAACTAGCGGGGGGCCAAGAGACCCAGTACTTC CSVELAGGQETQYF
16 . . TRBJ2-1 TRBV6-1 TGTGCCAGCAGTGCCCGGACAGCTAGCTCCTACAATGAGCAGTTCTTC CASSARTASSYNEQFF
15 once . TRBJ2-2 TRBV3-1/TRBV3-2 TGTGCCAGCAGCCCATGGGAGGTCAACACCGGGGAGCTGTTTTTT CASSPWEVNTGELFF
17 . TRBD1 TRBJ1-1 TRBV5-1 TGCGCCAGCAGCTCCTCAGGGGGCGCCACCCAGAACACTGAAGCTTTCTTT CASSSSGGATQNTEAFF
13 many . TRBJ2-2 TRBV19 TGTGCCAGTAGTGCTATGAACACCGGGGAGCTGTTTTTT CASSAMNTGELFF